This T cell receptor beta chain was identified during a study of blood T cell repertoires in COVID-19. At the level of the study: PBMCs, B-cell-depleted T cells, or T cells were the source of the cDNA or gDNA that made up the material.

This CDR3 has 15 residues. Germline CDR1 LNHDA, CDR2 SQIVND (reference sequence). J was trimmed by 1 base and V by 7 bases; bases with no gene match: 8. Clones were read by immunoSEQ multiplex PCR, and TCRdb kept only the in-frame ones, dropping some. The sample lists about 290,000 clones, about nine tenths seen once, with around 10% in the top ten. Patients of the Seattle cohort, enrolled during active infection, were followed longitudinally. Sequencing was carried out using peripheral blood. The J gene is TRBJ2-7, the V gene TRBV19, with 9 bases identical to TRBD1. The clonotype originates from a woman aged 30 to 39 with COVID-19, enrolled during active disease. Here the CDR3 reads CASKEEGQGSYEQYF. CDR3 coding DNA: TGTGCCAGTAAGGAGGAGGGACAGGGATCCTACGAGCAGTACTTC.